This TCR beta chain was found in a study of blood T cells in healthy people across ages. In the study overall: When template switching was applied, about one barcoded beta molecule was captured per two T cells. Study-wide results and limits: The study found TCR beta diversity correlated strongly with naive T cell percentage.

Together with a sample-barcoded 5' primer, a J-beta primer mix was included in a second PCR lasting about 7 to 11 cycles. TCRdb re-called the 5' RACE reads with MiXCR, one entry per CDR3 protein. Of roughly 930,000 distinct CDR3 sequences listed, 48% are singletons. This CDR3 has 13 residues. V lost 3 bases to trimming and J lost 4 bases, with 5 bases between them. CDR1 is KGHDR, CDR2 SFDVKD, per germline. As to this clonotype: Its antigen is unidentified.

The sample comprised blood. The chain couples TRBV24-1 to TRBJ2-2, with D hard to call. The origin of this receptor is a man aged 25-45 years in good health. In DNA, the CDR3 is TGTGCCACCAGTGATGCTATCACCGGGGAGCTGTTTTTT. Translated: CATSDAITGELFF.